This TCR beta chain emerged from a study of blood T cell repertoires in COVID-19. As for the study in general: Sites in the United States, Italy and Spain provided acute and convalescent COVID-19 samples. The analysed material was cDNA or gDNA that came from T cells, B-cell-depleted T cells, or PBMCs.

The repertoire was sequenced with immunoSEQ multiplex PCR; TCRdb's copy has only in-frame clones and lacks some. This sample has around 100,000 clones, with 70% to 90% found just once. This CDR3 is built from 14 residues. The germline CDR1 and CDR2 sequences are SGHRS and YFSETQ. V shed 4 bases and J shed 4 bases, with 15 bases lying between them. This sequence was found in a human donor in a cohort sampled during active COVID-19. V is TRBV5-1 and J is TRBJ2-7, with TRBD1 as a possible D gene (5 bases). The sample was peripheral blood. The CDR3 reads CASSASDKWYEQYF. CDR3 coding DNA: TGCGCCAGCAGCGCCTCGGACAAGTGGTACGAGCAGTACTTC.